This T cell receptor (beta chain) was documented in a study of cytomegalovirus exposure and HLA in healthy donors. The V and J ends lost 4 bases and 7 bases, in that order; junction bases with no gene match: 13. Germline CDR1 reads SGHRS; CDR2 reads YFSETQ. The CDR3 is 16 amino acids. PCR primers comprised 60 Vbeta and 13 Jbeta primers. Sequencing was performed with immunoSEQ multiplex PCR; in TCRdb, only in-frame clones are kept and a portion is missing. This table holds some 40,000 clones, approximately 55% found once. The sequence was obtained from a woman aged 40-49 years in good health and CMV-seropositive. The J gene is TRBJ1-1, the V gene TRBV5-1, with 10 bases matching TRBD1. The source material was PBMCs. The CDR3 here is CASSPGADRGRGEAFF. Written as DNA, the CDR3 is TGCGCCAGCAGCCCCGGGGCCGACAGGGGGCGGGGTGAAGCTTTCTTT. The full variable domain, completed using reference TRBV5-1 and TRBJ1-1, is KAGVTQTPRYLIKTRGQQVTLSCSPISGHRSVSWYQQTPGQGLQFLFEYFSETQRNKGNFPGRFSGRQFSNSRSEMNVSTLELGDSALYLCASSPGADRGRGEAFFGQGTRLTVV.